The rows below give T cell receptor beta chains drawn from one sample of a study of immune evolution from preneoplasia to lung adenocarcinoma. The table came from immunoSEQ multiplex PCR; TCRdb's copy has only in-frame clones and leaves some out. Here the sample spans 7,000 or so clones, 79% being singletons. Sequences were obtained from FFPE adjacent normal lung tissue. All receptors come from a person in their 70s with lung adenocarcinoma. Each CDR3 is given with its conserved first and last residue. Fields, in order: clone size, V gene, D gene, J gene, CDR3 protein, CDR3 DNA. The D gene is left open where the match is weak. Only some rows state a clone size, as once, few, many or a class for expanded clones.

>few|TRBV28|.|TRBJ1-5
CASSLTGNNQPQHF
TGTGCCAGCAGTTTAACAGGGAACAATCAGCCCCAGCATTTT
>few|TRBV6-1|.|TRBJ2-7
CASSDFEGPYEQYF
TGTGCCAGCAGTGATTTTGAGGGGCCCTACGAGCAGTACTTC
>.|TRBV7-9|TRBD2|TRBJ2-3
CASTQPSGGASDTQYF
TGTGCCAGCACCCAACCTAGCGGGGGGGCCTCAGATACGCAGTATTTT
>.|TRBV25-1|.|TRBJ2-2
CASRRAGDTGELFF
.
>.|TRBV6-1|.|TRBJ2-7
CASTGYGAYEQYF
TGTGCCAGCACCGGCTATGGTGCCTACGAGCAGTACTTC
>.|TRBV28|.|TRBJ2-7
CASSLKGDKLPYGYEQYF
TGTGCCAGCAGTTTAAAGGGAGACAAACTCCCCTACGGCTACGAGCAGTACTTC
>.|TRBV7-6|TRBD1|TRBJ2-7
CASSYGQAYEQYF
TGTGCCAGCAGCTATGGACAGGCCTACGAGCAGTACTTC
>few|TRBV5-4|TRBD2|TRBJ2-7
CASSLMGTRSSYEQYF
TGTGCCAGCAGCTTGATGGGGACTAGATCCTCCTACGAGCAGTACTTC
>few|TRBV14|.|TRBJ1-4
CASSQEWGRDGANEKLFF
TGTGCCAGCAGCCAAGAATGGGGTAGGGACGGAGCTAATGAAAAACTGTTTTTT
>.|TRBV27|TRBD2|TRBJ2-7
CASSLGGGWPDSYEQYF
TGTGCCAGCAGTTTAGGGGGGGGTTGGCCTGACTCTTACGAGCAGTACTTC
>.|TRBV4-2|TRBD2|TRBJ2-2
CASSERTSGGAPTGELFF
TGTGCCAGCAGCGAACGGACTAGCGGGGGGGCCCCCACCGGGGAGCTGTTTTTT
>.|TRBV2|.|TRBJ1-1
CASSEEQTGNTEAFF
TGTGCCAGCAGTGAGGAGCAGACCGGGAACACTGAAGCTTTCTTT
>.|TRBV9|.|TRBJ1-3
CASSGGISGNTIYF
TGTGCCAGCAGCGGGGGGATTTCTGGAAACACCATATATTTT
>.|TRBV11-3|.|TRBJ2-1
CASSRVRGSNAEQFF
TGTGCCAGCAGCCGCGTACGGGGGTCGAACGCTGAGCAGTTCTTC
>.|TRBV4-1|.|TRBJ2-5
CASSPTGSGWGETQYF
TGCGCCAGCAGCCCCACAGGATCAGGGTGGGGTGAGACCCAGTACTTC
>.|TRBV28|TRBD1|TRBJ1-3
CASSLFGQGAGNTIYF
TGTGCCAGCAGTTTATTCGGACAGGGGGCAGGAAACACCATATATTTT
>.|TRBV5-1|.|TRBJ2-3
CASSLFASRDTQYF
TGCGCCAGCAGCTTGTTCGCTAGCCGGGATACGCAGTATTTT
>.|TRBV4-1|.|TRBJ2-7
CASSQASTYEQYF
TGCGCCAGCAGCCAAGCCTCGACCTACGAGCAGTACTTC
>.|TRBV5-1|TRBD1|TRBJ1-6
CASSLSDRGDSPLHF
TGCGCCAGCAGCTTGTCTGACAGGGGAGATTCACCCCTCCACTTT
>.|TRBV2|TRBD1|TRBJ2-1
CASRLDRVSDNEQFF
TGTGCCAGCAGATTGGACAGGGTATCTGACAATGAGCAGTTCTTC
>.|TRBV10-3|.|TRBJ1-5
CAISDRNQVGRGNQPQHF
TGTGCCATCAGTGACCGTAACCAAGTTGGACGGGGCAATCAGCCCCAGCATTTT
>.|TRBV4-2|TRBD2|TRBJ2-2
CASSHPYSGGATGELFF
TGTGCCAGCAGCCACCCCTATAGCGGGGGGGCCACCGGGGAGCTGTTTTTT
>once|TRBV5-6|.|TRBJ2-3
CASSLPQGPDTQYF
TGTGCCAGCAGCTTGCCCCAGGGCCCAGATACGCAGTATTTT